Following are 13 T cell receptor beta chains from one sample sequenced in a study of blood T cell repertoires in COVID-19. The table came from immunoSEQ multiplex PCR; TCRdb's copy has only in-frame clones and leaves some out. The table shows about 180,000 clones, with 60% to 80% occurring only once. Sequenced input: PBMCs or T cells enriched from blood (not recorded which). The receptor source for this set is a woman in her 50s who had recovered from COVID-19.

V is TRBV30 and J is TRBJ1-2; 7 positions match TRBD1. The CDR3 length is 13 residues. Germline V gene sequence: CDR1 GTSNPN, CDR2 SVGIG (reference sequence). V was clipped by 7 bases and J by 6 bases; unmatched bases: 11. The CDR3 nucleotides are TGTGCCTCCTCAAAGGAAACAGGGGATGGCTACACCTTC. Residues: CASSKETGDGYTF.

The chain is built from TRBV6-2 or TRBV6-3 and TRBJ2-5; unclear D gene. CDR1 and CDR2 (germline): MNHEY, SVGEGT. V shed 0 bases and J shed 2 bases, with 19 bases lying between them. The CDR3 extends over 18 amino acids. CDR3 in DNA: TGTGCCAGCAGTTACTCACTCGAGAGATGGGCACAGCAAGAGACCCAGTACTTC. Residues: CASSYSLERWAQQETQYF.

This chain connects TRBV5-6 to TRBJ2-3; 12 bases agree with TRBD2. Unmatched junction bases numbered 4, after V lost 1 base and J lost 4 bases. Germline V gives CDR1 SGHDT, CDR2 YYEEEE. This CDR3 has 16 amino acids. This CDR3 is CASSLRASGRADTQYF. The CDR3, as DNA: TGTGCCAGCAGCTTGCGGGCTAGCGGGAGGGCAGATACGCAGTATTTT.

The V call is TRBV27, the J call TRBJ2-5, with a possible D match to TRBD1 (7 bases). V shed 6 bases and J shed 1 base, with 15 bases lying between them. The CDR3 is made up of 15 amino acids. Germline assignment: CDR1 MNHEY and CDR2 SMNVEV (reference sequence). The DNA of the CDR3 is TGTGCCAGCAGCAAACGGAGGGGGCTCCAAGAGACCCAGTACTTC. Amino acids: CASSKRRGLQETQYF.

This sequence joins TRBV7-2 and TRBJ2-1; possible D gene TRBD1, 5 bases. V lost 1 base, J lost 3 bases, and 10 bases lay in between. From germline, CDR1 is SGHTA and CDR2 FQGNSA. The CDR3 is made up of 15 amino acids. CDR3 amino acids: CASSLEGALYNEQFF. The CDR3 DNA reads TGTGCCAGCAGCTTAGAAGGGGCTCTCTACAATGAGCAGTTCTTC. Looking up the rest from reference TRBV7-2 and TRBJ2-1 gives the full variable domain: GAGVSQSPSNKVTEKGKDVELRCDPISGHTALYWYRQSLGQGLEFLIYFQGNSAPDKSGLPSDRFSAERTGGSVSTLTIQRTQQEDSAVYLCASSLEGALYNEQFFGPGTRLTVL.

The rearrangement joins TRBV20-1 to TRBJ2-3, with D maybe TRBD1 (6 bases). Germline CDR1 is DFQATT and CDR2 is SNEGSKA (reference sequence). The CDR3 sequence is 13 residues long. Trimming removed 3 bases at V and 6 bases at J, with 13 bases between. Here the CDR3 reads CSASQGTPDTQYF. The CDR3 bases are TGCAGTGCTAGTCAGGGGACCCCGGATACGCAGTATTTT.

This rearrangement joins TRBV6-4 to TRBJ2-1; 8 bases align to TRBD2. CDR3 length: 17 residues. Trimming cost V 10 bases and J 0 bases; bases outside gene matches: 14. Germline V gene data show CDR1 as MRHNA and CDR2 as SNTAGT. CDR3 sequence reads: CANPMGAGDYSYNEQFF. The CDR3 DNA reads as TGTGCCAACCCGATGGGAGCGGGAGATTACTCCTACAATGAGCAGTTCTTC.

The chain recombines TRBV7-3 with TRBJ1-1; D possibly corresponds to TRBD1 (6 bases). This CDR3 comprises 14 residues. Deletions cut 5 bases from V and 4 bases from J, with 14 bases between. Germline values: CDR1 SGHTA, CDR2 FQGTGA. CDR3 nucleotide sequence: TGTGCCAGCAGCGTACAGGGATCTGGCACTGAAGCTTTCTTT. The encoded protein is CASSVQGSGTEAFF. The variable domain in full, completed from reference TRBV7-3 and TRBJ1-1, reads GAGVSQTPSNKVTEKGKYVELRCDPISGHTALYWYRQSLGQGPEFLIYFQGTGAADDSGLPNDRFFAVRPEGSVSTLKIQRTERGDSAVYLCASSVQGSGTEAFFGQGTRLTVV.

J is TRBJ1-1 and V is TRBV27; TRBD1 matches 7 bases. Germline CDR1 reads MNHEY; CDR2 reads SMNVEV (reference sequence). This CDR3 has 15 amino acids. With V trimmed by 5 bases and J by 3 bases, 9 bases remained unmatched. The CDR3 here is CASSPWTGGDTEAFF. CDR3 sequence (DNA): TGTGCCAGCAGTCCCTGGACAGGAGGGGACACTGAAGCTTTCTTT.

The CDR3 region is CASSIRQGASGDTEAFF. For the CDR3, the DNA is TGTGCCAGTAGTATCAGACAGGGGGCTTCGGGAGACACTGAAGCTTTCTTT. The V call is TRBV19, the J call TRBJ1-1; 10 bases map to TRBD1. The germline V gene has CDR1 LNHDA and CDR2 SQIVND (reference sequence). This CDR3 spans 17 amino acids. After removal of 3 bases from V and 3 bases from J, the junction contained 10 bases not matched to a gene.

The V gene is TRBV6-1, the J gene TRBJ2-4, with unresolved D. The CDR3 runs to 19 residues. Germline CDR1 and CDR2: MNHNS and SASEGT. V dropped 0 bases and J dropped 2 bases, with 20 bases sitting between them. The CDR3 DNA sequence: TGTGCCAGCAGTGAAGCGCGGTCCCCGTATGATGGGTCCAAAAACATTCAGTACTTC. Residues: CASSEARSPYDGSKNIQYF.

As DNA, the CDR3 is TGTGCCAGCAGTCTTACGGGGGGGCGCTTCGGTGGCTACACCTTC. It is translated as CASSLTGGRFGGYTF. The chain combines TRBV6-5 with TRBJ1-2, with a possible D match to TRBD1 (6 bases). V was trimmed by 5 bases and J by 7 bases, leaving 20 bases between them. This CDR3 has 15 residues. Germline CDR1 reads MNHEY; CDR2 reads SVGAGI.

This clone showed up just once. The chain joins TRBV6-5 to TRBJ2-7; 12 nucleotides line up with TRBD2. The CDR3 runs 15 residues. Germline V gene sequence: CDR1 MNHEY, CDR2 SVGAGI. Losses at the gene ends were 5 bases for V and 2 bases for J; bases not matched to a gene: 4. DNA of the CDR3: TGTGCCAGCAGTCAGCGGACTAGCGGGACCTACGAGCAGTACTTC. This codes for CASSQRTSGTYEQYF.